These T cell receptor beta chains were read from a single sample in a study of shared clonotypes between healthy human individuals. The repertoire was sequenced with immunoSEQ multiplex PCR; TCRdb's copy has only in-frame clones and lacks some. In the table there are around 2.1 million clones, approximately 96% of which are singletons. The specimen sequenced was naive CD4+ T cells sorted from blood. These receptors came from a man between 18 and 29 years old in good health. Each CDR3 is given with its conserved first and last residue. A D gene is named only where the DNA matches it firmly. Size is omitted from some rows. Given values are once, few, many or a class for expanded clones.

D gene | J gene | V gene | clone size | CDR3 protein | CDR3 DNA
. | TRBJ2-5 | TRBV28 | . | CASSERETQYF | TGTGCCAGCAGTGAAAGGGAGACCCAGTACTTC
TRBD1 | TRBJ1-2 | TRBV6-5 | once | CASRTGQGFGYTF | TGTGCCAGCAGAACGGGACAGGGGTTTGGCTACACCTTC
TRBD1 | TRBJ1-2 | TRBV6-6 | . | CASRTTGGRGYTF | TGTGCCAGCAGGACTACAGGGGGCCGTGGCTACACCTTC
. | TRBJ1-2 | TRBV5-1 | once | CASSSGTEYGYTF | TGCGCCAGCAGCTCGGGGACGGAGTATGGCTACACCTTC
. | TRBJ2-1 | TRBV27 | . | CASSLEGGFSQFF | TGTGCCAGCAGTTTGGAGGGAGGCTTCTCCCAGTTCTTC
. | TRBJ1-5 | TRBV6-5 | . | CASKRGTVGNQPQHF | TGTGCCAGCAAACGGGGGACCGTGGGTAATCAGCCCCAGCATTTT
. | TRBJ1-1 | TRBV29-1 | once | CSVESRLTNTEAFF | TGCAGCGTTGAAAGTCGTCTCACGAACACTGAAGCTTTCTTT
TRBD2 | TRBJ2-1 | TRBV10-3 | . | CAIQIGPRLARISSYNEQFF | TGTGCCATCCAGATTGGCCCCCGACTAGCCCGTATAAGCTCCTACAATGAGCAGTTCTTC
TRBD2 | TRBJ2-7 | TRBV9 | . | CASSVEASGIIEQYF | TGTGCCAGCAGCGTAGAGGCTAGCGGGATTATCGAGCAGTACTTC
. | TRBJ1-4 | TRBV9 | . | CASSVGRTAGNEKLFF | TGTGCCAGCAGCGTAGGTCGGACAGCGGGGAATGAAAAACTGTTTTTT
TRBD2 | TRBJ2-2 | TRBV6-5 | . | CASSYWTGTSGELFF | TGTGCCAGCAGTTACTGGACCGGGACTAGCGGGGAGCTGTTTTTT
. | TRBJ1-5 | TRBV6-5 | once | CASSYSWGQPQHF | TGTGCCAGCAGTTACTCTTGGGGTCAGCCCCAGCATTTT
. | TRBJ1-1 | TRBV5-1 | . | CASSLGQAGGTEAFF | TGCGCCAGCAGCTTGGGGCAGGCCGGGGGCACTGAAGCTTTCTTT
. | TRBJ2-5 | TRBV10-3 | once | CATLDQETQYF | TGTGCCACCCTAGACCAAGAGACCCAGTACTTC
TRBD2 | TRBJ2-3 | TRBV5-5 | . | CASSPLAGLTDTQYF | TGTGCCAGCAGCCCCCTAGCGGGCCTCACAGATACGCAGTATTTT
. | TRBJ2-1 | TRBV4-2 | . | CASSLRSDEQFF | TGTGCCAGCAGCCTTCGTAGCGATGAGCAGTTCTTC
TRBD2 | TRBJ2-3 | TRBV5-4 | once | CASSYRLAGGHTDTQYF | TGTGCCAGCAGCTACCGTCTAGCGGGGGGCCACACAGATACGCAGTATTTT
. | TRBJ2-5 | TRBV5-6 | . | CASSLDQGRPQETQYF | TGTGCCAGCAGCTTGGATCAGGGCAGACCCCAAGAGACCCAGTACTTC
. | TRBJ1-5 | TRBV28 | . | CASSHRGLEAQHF | TGTGCCAGCAGTCACCGGGGGCTCGAGGCCCAGCATTTT
TRBD2 | TRBJ2-1 | TRBV30 | . | CAWDHSRTSGMASYNEQFF | TGTGCCTGGGATCATTCCCGGACTAGCGGGATGGCGTCCTACAATGAGCAGTTCTTC
. | TRBJ2-2 | TRBV5-1 | . | CASSLGTPNTGELFF | TGCGCCAGCAGCCTAGGGACACCGAACACCGGGGAGCTGTTTTTT
. | TRBJ2-7 | TRBV4-1 | . | CASSHLDIGSYEQYF | TGCGCCAGCAGCCACCTGGACATTGGGTCCTACGAGCAGTACTTC
. | TRBJ1-5 | TRBV30 | . | CAWSQQLSGSNQPQHF | TGTGCCTGGAGCCAACAGTTGTCAGGAAGCAATCAGCCCCAGCATTTT
TRBD1 | TRBJ1-1 | TRBV7-9 | . | CASSNSQGGNTEAFF | TGTGCCAGCAGTAATTCACAGGGGGGGAACACTGAAGCTTTCTTT
. | TRBJ2-5 | TRBV6-1 | once | CASRSGTRGRETQYF | TGTGCCAGCAGATCCGGGACTAGGGGGCGGGAGACCCAGTACTTC
. | TRBJ2-1 | TRBV5-4 | . | CASSSSPPGGNEQFF | TGTGCCAGCAGCTCATCGCCCCCTGGAGGCAATGAGCAGTTCTTC
. | TRBJ2-7 | TRBV2 | . | CASIPEGTGSFGQYF | TGTGCCAGCATCCCTGAGGGGACTGGATCCTTCGGGCAGTACTTC
. | TRBJ1-1 | TRBV5-4 | . | CASSLEGRAGNTEAFF | TGTGCCAGCAGCTTGGAGGGCAGGGCGGGGAACACTGAAGCTTTCTTT
. | TRBJ2-2 | TRBV19 | once | CASSPQGPGELFF | TGTGCCAGTAGTCCGCAGGGCCCCGGGGAGCTGTTTTTT
TRBD1 | TRBJ2-7 | TRBV9 | . | CASSVGTGADSYEQYF | TGTGCCAGCAGCGTAGGCACAGGGGCTGACTCCTACGAGCAGTACTTC
. | TRBJ2-7 | TRBV5-4 | . | CASSFGYRRDEQYF | TGTGCCAGCAGCTTCGGGTATCGCAGGGACGAGCAGTACTTC
. | TRBJ1-5 | TRBV19 | . | CASSSGSPQPQHF | TGTGCCAGTAGTAGCGGAAGTCCCCAGCCCCAGCATTTT
TRBD2 | TRBJ2-5 | TRBV7-8 | . | CASSPIPGLGVGETQYF | TGTGCCAGCAGCCCCATTCCGGGACTAGGAGTGGGTGAGACCCAGTACTTC
. | TRBJ1-2 | TRBV6-5 | . | CASTTPGDGYTF | TGTGCCAGCACCACCCCGGGAGACGGCTACACCTTC
. | TRBJ2-3 | TRBV5-6 | . | CASSSEPGSTDTQYF | TGTGCCAGCAGCAGCGAGCCGGGGAGCACAGATACGCAGTATTTT
. | TRBJ1-5 | TRBV6-1 | . | CASGTQGVSNQPQHF | TGTGCCAGCGGAACTCAGGGTGTCAGCAATCAGCCCCAGCATTTT
TRBD2 | TRBJ2-7 | TRBV7-2 | . | CASSLVVAGGSYEQYF | TGTGCCAGCAGCTTAGTTGTTGCGGGAGGCTCCTACGAGCAGTACTTC
. | TRBJ1-3 | TRBV7-9 | . | CASSQMRALSGNTIYF | TGTGCCAGCAGCCAAATGAGAGCACTCTCTGGAAACACCATATATTTT
TRBD2 | TRBJ2-7 | TRBV6-6 | . | CASSYSAASGYEQYF | TGTGCCAGCAGTTACTCGGCGGCTAGCGGATACGAGCAGTACTTC